The 20 T cell receptor beta chains in this list originate from one sample, sequenced in a study of cytomegalovirus exposure and HLA in healthy donors. The PCR was carried out with 60 Vbeta primers and 13 Jbeta primers. The table came from immunoSEQ multiplex PCR; TCRdb's copy has only in-frame clones and leaves some out. The sample lists hundreds of thousands of clones; approximately 83% were seen once. The sequenced material came from PBMCs. All receptors come from a boy aged 2-15 years in good health and CMV-seronegative.

The rearrangement joins TRBV19 to TRBJ2-7; D is possibly TRBD1 (6 bases). V lost 3 bases and J 6 bases, leaving 9 bases between the germline ends. The CDR3 has 12 amino acids. CDR1 is LNHDA, CDR2 SQIVND, per germline (reference sequence). CDR3 region: CASSIQGSEQYF. The CDR3 DNA follows: TGTGCCAGTAGTATTCAGGGGTCCGAGCAGTACTTC. Variable domain in full (rest from reference TRBV19 and TRBJ2-7): DGGITQSPKYLFRKEGQNVTLSCEQNLNHDAMYWYRQDPGQGLRLIYYSQIVNDFQKGDIAEGYSVSREKKESFPLTVTSAQKNPTAFYLCASSIQGSEQYFGPGTRLTVT.

The chain employs TRBV6-5 and TRBJ2-1, with 9 nucleotides matching TRBD1. Germline lookup yields CDR1 MNHEY and CDR2 SVGAGI. The CDR3 loop spans 15 amino acids. J lost 5 bases, V lost 6 bases, and 8 bases had no gene match. The CDR3 DNA follows: TGTGCCAGCAGGACGACAGGGGGGGATCACAATGAGCAGTTCTTC. It specifies CASRTTGGDHNEQFF.

V and J are TRBV5-6 and TRBJ1-2; unclear D gene. This CDR3 has 14 residues. Germline-derived CDR1 and CDR2 are SGHDT and YYEEEE. Trimming stripped 2 bases from V and 0 bases from J, with 8 bases between. CDR3 DNA: TGTGCCAGCAGCTTACCAACTCCTAACTATGGCTACACCTTC. Protein sequence: CASSLPTPNYGYTF. The complete variable domain, with remaining parts taken from reference TRBV5-6 and TRBJ1-2, reads DAGVTQSPTHLIKTRGQQVTLRCSPKSGHDTVSWYQQALGQGPQFIFQYYEEEERQRGNFPDRFSGHQFPNYSSELNVNALLLGDSALYLCASSLPTPNYGYTFGSGTRLTVV.

This clone was seen a handful of times. The chain recombines TRBV6-1 with TRBJ2-1, with a tentative D call TRBD2 (5 bases). V shed 6 bases and J shed 5 bases, with 11 bases lying between them. There are 13 residues in the CDR3. Germline V gene sequence: CDR1 MNHNS, CDR2 SASEGT. CDR3 amino acids: CASREVADNEQFF. In DNA form, the CDR3 reads TGTGCCAGCAGGGAGGTCGCGGACAATGAGCAGTTCTTC.

The gene calls are TRBV5-4 and TRBJ2-7; D remains unclear. CDR1 SGHNT and CDR2 YYREEE come from the germline V gene (reference sequence). The V and J ends lost 2 bases and 0 bases respectively, with 6 bases between them. This CDR3 has 13 amino acids. The CDR3 is CASSFSGSYEQYF. The CDR3 DNA sequence: TGTGCCAGCAGCTTTTCCGGCTCCTACGAGCAGTACTTC.

This chain connects TRBV5-5 to TRBJ2-7; TRBD2 might be the D (6 bases). V lost 0 bases to trimming and J lost 3 bases, with 10 bases between them. CDR1 SGHKS and CDR2 YYEKEE come from the germline V gene (reference sequence). The CDR3 extends over 14 amino acids. CDR3 nucleotide sequence: TGTGCCAGCAGCTTGGGGGCGGGGAGCTACGAGCAGTACTTC. It translates to CASSLGAGSYEQYF.

This chain joins TRBV4-1 and TRBJ2-1, with 9 bases fitting TRBD2. Losses at the gene ends were 3 bases for V and 3 bases for J; bases not matched to a gene: 3. This CDR3 has 15 amino acids. The germline gives CDR1 MGHRA, CDR2 YSYEKL. In DNA form, the CDR3 reads TGCGCCAGCAGCCAGGGACTAGCTAACTACAATGAGCAGTTCTTC. Its translation is CASSQGLANYNEQFF.

The V gene is TRBV30, the J gene TRBJ2-3, with D perhaps TRBD1 (5 bases). Per the germline V gene, CDR1 is GTSNPN and CDR2 is SVGIG (reference sequence). Trimming removed 1 base from V and 2 bases from J, with 16 bases in between. The CDR3 loop spans 16 amino acids. The CDR3 region is CAWSGFLSGYTDTQYF. The DNA of the CDR3 is TGTGCCTGGAGTGGTTTTCTGTCAGGGTACACAGATACGCAGTATTTT.

This clone was counted a few times. The chain employs TRBV2 and TRBJ1-5; D might be TRBD1 (6 bases). Per germline, CDR1 SNHLY and CDR2 FYNNEI. This CDR3 has 14 amino acids. V dropped 6 bases and J dropped 6 bases, with 15 bases sitting between them. The CDR3 bases are TGTGCCAGCAGCCTACTACAGGGCCCTCAGCCCCAGCATTTT. Protein: CASSLLQGPQPQHF.

V is TRBV6-5 and J is TRBJ1-2; D unresolved. The CDR3 is 16 residues long. V lost 2 bases to trimming and J lost 2 bases, with 15 bases between them. The V gene's germline CDR1 is MNHEY and CDR2 SVGAGI. The CDR3 loop reads CASSYGIFEANYGYTF. The CDR3 DNA is TGTGCCAGCAGTTACGGAATCTTCGAGGCAAACTATGGCTACACCTTC.

The chain joins TRBV10-1 to TRBJ2-6; TRBD1 is a possible D gene (6 bases). This CDR3 comprises 18 residues. V was cut by 8 bases and J by 5 bases, with 25 bases left in between. In germline, CDR1 is WNHNN, CDR2 SYGVQD (reference sequence). DNA of the CDR3: TGCGCCAGCCGGACCGGAACAGGGAATTTCCCCCGGGCCAACGTCCTGACTTTC. As protein: CASRTGTGNFPRANVLTF.

The rearrangement links TRBV5-6 to TRBJ2-1; the D is unclear. The length of the CDR3 is 14 residues. The germline gives CDR1 SGHDT, CDR2 YYEEEE. Trimming left V 2 bases short and J 5 bases short, with 11 bases between. CDR3 nucleotide sequence: TGTGCCAGCAGCTTTACCCGCCCAGACAATGAGCAGTTCTTC. Protein sequence: CASSFTRPDNEQFF.

The J gene is TRBJ2-1, the V gene TRBV11-2, with 11 bases fitting TRBD2. Losses at the gene ends were 0 bases for V and 5 bases for J; bases not matched to a gene: 6. Per the germline V gene, CDR1 is SGHAT and CDR2 is FQNNGV. This CDR3 has 17 residues. CDR3 DNA sequence: TGTGCCAGCAGCTTAGAATCTAGCGGGAGGCTGAACAATGAGCAGTTCTTC. Protein sequence: CASSLESSGRLNNEQFF.

This sequence joins TRBV4-1 and TRBJ1-3; D gene uncertain. This CDR3 comprises 19 residues. The germline V gene encodes CDR1 MGHRA and CDR2 YSYEKL. The V and J ends lost 2 bases and 0 bases respectively, with 20 bases between them. DNA of the CDR3: TGCGCCAGCAGCCAAAGAGTCTTCCTGGGCAGTTCCTCTGGAAACACCATATATTTT. Translating it yields CASSQRVFLGSSSGNTIYF.

The chain couples TRBV30 to TRBJ1-3, with a weak D call TRBD1 (5 bases). The V end lost 4 bases, the J end lost 4 bases, and 23 bases lay between the germline ends. Germline CDR1 is GTSNPN and CDR2 is SVGIG (reference sequence). There are 17 residues in the CDR3. CDR3 loop: CAWTRGRTRAGGNTIYF. DNA of the CDR3: TGTGCCTGGACAAGGGGCAGGACTAGGGCCGGCGGAAACACCATATATTTT.

This clone showed up just once. The rearrangement uses TRBV5-5 and TRBJ1-2, with 7 bases that match TRBD1. V lost 2 bases, J lost 3 bases, and 4 bases stayed unmatched. CDR3 size: 14 residues. Germline lookup yields CDR1 SGHKS and CDR2 YYEKEE (reference sequence). CDR3 DNA: TGTGCCAGCAGCTTACTCACAGGGGACTATGGCTACACCTTC. Its protein is CASSLLTGDYGYTF. The complete variable domain, with remaining parts taken from reference TRBV5-5 and TRBJ1-2, reads DAGVTQSPTHLIKTRGQQVTLRCSPISGHKSVSWYQQVLGQGPQFIFQYYEKEERGRGNFPDRFSARQFPNYSSELNVNALLLGDSALYLCASSLLTGDYGYTFGSGTRLTVV.

The chain uses TRBV4-1 and TRBJ1-1; D is undetermined. Trimming stripped 3 bases from V and 11 bases from J, with 28 bases between. This CDR3 is built from 17 residues. CDR1 is MGHRA and CDR2 is YSYEKL in the germline V gene. CDR3: CASSHSEARGGLRVAFF. DNA of the CDR3: TGCGCCAGCAGCCACAGTGAGGCACGGGGTGGGTTGAGGGTCGCTTTCTTT.

The chain carries TRBV6-1 and TRBJ1-1, with a possible D match to TRBD1 (6 bases). Germline CDR1 and CDR2: MNHNS and SASEGT. Between the trimmed V and J ends, which lost 7 bases and 1 base, there was a span of 13 bases. The CDR3 spans 14 residues. The CDR3 DNA follows: TGTGCCAGCAATCTTCCGGACAGGAACACTGAAGCTTTCTTT. It codes for CASNLPDRNTEAFF.

The chain is built from TRBV19 and TRBJ1-2; 9 bases fit TRBD1. The V segment lost 3 bases and the J segment 6 bases; nucleotides outside the gene matches: 5. Germline CDR1 and CDR2: LNHDA and SQIVND (reference sequence). The CDR3 contains 14 residues. The CDR3 sequence is CASSITGGGDGYTF. CDR3 sequence (DNA): TGTGCCAGTAGTATCACAGGGGGCGGGGATGGCTACACCTTC.

The V gene is TRBV7-8, the J gene TRBJ1-2, with 7 bases identical to TRBD1. The junction had 4 bases not matched to a gene; V was cut back by 0 bases and J by 0 bases. The CDR3 is made up of 16 amino acids. The germline V gene encodes CDR1 SGHVS and CDR2 FQNEAQ. This chain's CDR3 is CASSLAGQGANYGYTF. The CDR3 DNA is TGTGCCAGCAGCTTAGCGGGGCAGGGGGCTAACTATGGCTACACCTTC.